Listed below are T cell receptor beta chains from one sample, sequenced in a study of beta chain features in type 1 diabetes. The assay was immunoSEQ multiplex PCR, and TCRdb's table has in-frame clones only and misses some. This sample has almost 350,000 clones; around a fifth occur once, and the top ten carry under 0.05%. Sample: naive CD4+ T cells from blood. Receptors were obtained from a woman aged 18-29 years in good health. Each CDR3 is given with its conserved first and last residue. The D gene is left open where the match is weak. Not every row has a clone size; where given, it reads once, few, many or a size class.

j_call	clone_size	d_call	cdr3_length	v_call	cdr3_aa	cdr3_nt
TRBJ2-5	-	-	14	TRBV15	CATSRGGPGETQYF	TGTGCCACCAGCAGAGGGGGGCCGGGGGAGACCCAGTACTTC
TRBJ1-2	-	-	14	TRBV30	CAWSPPYGGYGYTF	TGTGCCTGGAGCCCACCCTATGGAGGGTATGGCTACACCTTC
TRBJ2-5	-	-	11	TRBV2	CASSLQETQYF	TGTGCCAGCAGTCTTCAAGAGACCCAGTACTTC
TRBJ2-7	-	-	14	TRBV9	CASSVGGENYEQYF	TGTGCCAGCAGCGTAGGAGGCGAAAACTACGAGCAGTACTTC
TRBJ1-1	few	-	12	TRBV5-4	CATGGLNTEAFF	TGTGCCACGGGGGGACTGAACACTGAAGCTTTCTTT
TRBJ1-1	few	-	13	TRBV18	CASSPQVNTEAFF	TGTGCCAGCTCACCGCAGGTGAACACTGAAGCTTTCTTT
TRBJ2-7	few	-	15	TRBV19	CASSIISSDGDEQYF	TGTGCCAGTAGTATCATCTCCAGCGACGGAGACGAGCAGTACTTC
TRBJ2-3	few	-	14	TRBV4-1	CASSPGQLTDTQYF	TGCGCCAGCAGCCCAGGACAGCTCACAGATACGCAGTATTTT
TRBJ2-3	-	TRBD2	16	TRBV9	CASSRLSGATTDTQYF	TGTGCCAGCAGTAGACTAAGCGGGGCGACCACAGATACGCAGTATTTT
TRBJ2-1	few	-	13	TRBV21-1	CASSKARRVTEFF	TGTGCCAGCAGCAAAGCGCGGAGGGTAACGGAGTTCTTC
TRBJ2-2	few	TRBD2	14	TRBV30	CAWSILSGSRKLFF	TGTGCCTGGAGTATCCTTAGCGGGAGTCGGAAGCTGTTTTTT
TRBJ2-5	-	TRBD2	14	TRBV5-1	CASSLTLAGGTQYF	TGCGCCAGCAGCTTAACACTAGCGGGGGGAACCCAGTACTTC
TRBJ1-1	few	-	14	TRBV30	CAWRVTDLNTEAFF	TGTGCCTGGAGGGTGACAGATTTGAACACTGAAGCTTTCTTT
TRBJ2-2	-	TRBD2	17	TRBV4-1	CASSQDPGGRNTGELFF	TGCGCCAGCAGCCAAGATCCTGGCGGGAGGAACACCGGGGAGCTGTTTTTT
TRBJ2-5	-	-	13	TRBV9	CASSVSPQETQYF	TGTGCCAGCAGCGTAAGCCCCCAAGAGACCCAGTACTTC
TRBJ2-1	-	-	15	TRBV5-1	CASSLGGDSYNEQFF	TGCGCCAGCAGCTTGGGGGGGGACTCCTACAATGAGCAGTTCTTC
TRBJ1-1	few	TRBD1	15	TRBV5-1	CASSLVGGSNTEAFF	TGCGCCAGCAGCTTGGTAGGGGGCTCGAACACTGAAGCTTTCTTT
TRBJ2-3	-	TRBD2	14	TRBV5-1	CASSPSGTSYTQYF	TGCGCCAGCAGCCCGTCGGGGACTAGTTATACGCAGTATTTT
TRBJ1-1	few	-	11	TRBV29-1	CSVYRNTEAFF	TGCAGCGTCTACAGAAACACTGAAGCTTTCTTT
TRBJ2-3	-	TRBD1	14	TRBV19	CASSPGQDPDTQYF	TGTGCCAGTAGCCCCGGACAGGATCCAGATACGCAGTATTTT
TRBJ2-4	few	-	14	TRBV18	CASSSAGGPSIQYF	TGTGCCAGCTCATCGGCCGGGGGGCCAAGCATTCAGTACTTC
TRBJ2-1	-	TRBD2	17	TRBV9	CASSVELAGGGHNEQFF	TGTGCCAGCAGCGTAGAACTAGCGGGAGGGGGCCACAATGAGCAGTTCTTC
TRBJ1-2	-	TRBD1	14	TRBV5-1	CASSLSGQGTGYTF	TGCGCCAGCAGCCTCTCAGGACAGGGGACTGGCTACACCTTC
TRBJ1-5	few	-	16	TRBV4-1	CASSQPTGPAGQPQHF	TGCGCCAGCAGCCAACCTACGGGACCAGCGGGACAGCCCCAGCATTTT
TRBJ2-5	-	TRBD1	14	TRBV13	CASSSTGTEETQYF	TGTGCCAGCAGCTCGACCGGGACAGAAGAGACCCAGTACTTC
TRBJ1-1	-	-	14	TRBV5-1	CASSPGHRNTEAFF	TGCGCCAGCAGCCCAGGACATAGGAACACTGAAGCTTTCTTT
TRBJ2-3	once	-	15	TRBV30	CAWTPRARGTDTQYF	TGTGCCTGGACCCCCCGAGCTAGAGGCACAGATACGCAGTATTTT
TRBJ2-7	-	-	15	TRBV6-5	CASSLAGQGRYEQYF	TGTGCCAGCAGTCTAGCGGGACAGGGGAGGTACGAGCAGTACTTC
TRBJ2-5	few	-	16	TRBV11-2	CASSPRWLTLQETQYF	TGTGCCAGCAGCCCCCGGTGGCTGACTCTCCAAGAGACCCAGTACTTC
TRBJ2-1	-	-	15	TRBV9	CASSVGRGTYNEQFF	TGTGCCAGCAGCGTAGGTAGGGGGACCTACAATGAGCAGTTCTTC